Listed below are T cell receptor beta chains from one sample, sequenced in a study of early T cells in non-severe SARS-CoV-2 infection. TCRdb re-called the 5' RACE reads through MiXCR, storing one row per CDR3 protein. The sample contains around 70,000 distinct CDR3 sequences, roughly an eighth of which appear only once. The sequencing input was whole blood. Receptors originate from an adult who was a healthcare worker with PCR-confirmed SARS-CoV-2 infection or an uninfected control (not recorded which). CDR3s include the opening cysteine and the closing phenylalanine or tryptophan.

j_gene | v_gene | CDR3aa
TRBJ2-3 | TRBV27 | CASSWTGGCPDTQYF
TRBJ2-2 | TRBV29-1 | CSADRATGELFF
TRBJ2-7 | TRBV28 | CASGVTYEQYF
TRBJ2-6 | TRBV6-5 | CASSYSSSGANVLTF
TRBJ2-1 | TRBV18 | CASSPPNIQVGDEQFF
TRBJ1-2 | TRBV6-6 | CASSYRFGRVDGYTF
TRBJ2-7 | TRBV11-2 | CASSLWGPYEQYF
TRBJ1-1 | TRBV6-2/TRBV6-3 | CASNAGRFNTEAFF
TRBJ2-3 | TRBV7-9 | CASSLLGRGRRDTQYF
TRBJ2-1 | TRBV4-3 | CASSQDGRGIYNEQFF
TRBJ2-3 | TRBV19 | CASSRDSFTDTQYF
TRBJ2-3 | TRBV10-3 | CAVGQGGDTQYF
TRBJ2-7 | TRBV7-9 | CASKEGNSLDYEQYF
TRBJ1-6 | TRBV13 | CASSLGTSSYNSPLHF
TRBJ2-3 | TRBV6-6 | CASSYGLGGTDTQYF
TRBJ2-7 | TRBV20-1 | CSARDRTGRATYEQYF
TRBJ1-2 | TRBV5-8 | CASSSWTGRANYGYTF
TRBJ2-3 | TRBV29-1 | CSVVAGKYPDTQYF
TRBJ1-1 | TRBV2 | CASSTKGRTEAFF
TRBJ2-5 | TRBV29-1 | CSAKPTSPRATQYF
TRBJ1-6 | TRBV2 | CASSERSGNSPLHF
TRBJ2-3 | TRBV7-2 | CASSFPNGDTQYF
TRBJ2-2 | TRBV18 | CASSLLHGGAAGELFF
TRBJ2-7 | TRBV11-2 | CASNAGLGGEQYF
TRBJ2-6 | TRBV6-1 | CASVAGGSSGANVLTF
TRBJ1-3 | TRBV9 | CASSVGVGGGGNGNTIYF
TRBJ2-2 | TRBV30 | CAWLKREVGGELFF
TRBJ1-1 | TRBV13 | CASSPPLATEAFF
TRBJ1-5 | TRBV7-8 | CASSPQGAGNQPQHF
TRBJ1-3 | TRBV7-9 | CASSPLTGRLGNTIYF
TRBJ1-2 | TRBV5-1 | CASSPGGAWDGYTF
TRBJ2-7 | TRBV19 | CASSVDSRRYEQYF